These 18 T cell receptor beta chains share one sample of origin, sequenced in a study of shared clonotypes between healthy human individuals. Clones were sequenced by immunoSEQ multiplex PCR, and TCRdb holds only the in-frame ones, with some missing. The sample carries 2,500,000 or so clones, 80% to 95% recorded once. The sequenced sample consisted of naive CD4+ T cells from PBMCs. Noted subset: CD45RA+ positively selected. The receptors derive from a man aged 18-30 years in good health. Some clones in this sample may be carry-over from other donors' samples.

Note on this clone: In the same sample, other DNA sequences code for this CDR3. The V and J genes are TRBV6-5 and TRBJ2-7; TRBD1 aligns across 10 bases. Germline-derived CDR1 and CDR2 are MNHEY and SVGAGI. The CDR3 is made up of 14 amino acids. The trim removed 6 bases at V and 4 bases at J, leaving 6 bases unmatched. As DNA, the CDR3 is TGTGCCAGCAGATCCCGGGACAGGGGTTACGAGCAGTACTTC. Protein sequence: CASRSRDRGYEQYF.

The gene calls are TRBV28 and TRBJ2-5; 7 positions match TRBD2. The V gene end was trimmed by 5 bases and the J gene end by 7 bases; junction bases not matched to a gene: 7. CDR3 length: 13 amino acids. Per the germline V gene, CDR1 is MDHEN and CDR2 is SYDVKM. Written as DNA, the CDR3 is TGTGCCAGCAGTCCACGGGGGAGGGGGACCCAGTACTTC. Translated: CASSPRGRGTQYF.

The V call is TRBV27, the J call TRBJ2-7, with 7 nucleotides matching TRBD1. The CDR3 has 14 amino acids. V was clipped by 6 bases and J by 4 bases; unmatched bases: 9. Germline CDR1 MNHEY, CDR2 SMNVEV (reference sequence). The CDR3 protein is CASSSGTVLYEQYF. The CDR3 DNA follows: TGTGCCAGCAGCTCCGGGACAGTACTTTACGAGCAGTACTTC.

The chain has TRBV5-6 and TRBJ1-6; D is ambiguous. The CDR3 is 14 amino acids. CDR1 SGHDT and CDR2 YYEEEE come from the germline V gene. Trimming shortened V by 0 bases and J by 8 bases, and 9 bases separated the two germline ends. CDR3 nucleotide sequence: TGTGCCAGCAGCTTGGGGGAAAGGGATTCACCCCTCCACTTT. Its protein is CASSLGERDSPLHF.

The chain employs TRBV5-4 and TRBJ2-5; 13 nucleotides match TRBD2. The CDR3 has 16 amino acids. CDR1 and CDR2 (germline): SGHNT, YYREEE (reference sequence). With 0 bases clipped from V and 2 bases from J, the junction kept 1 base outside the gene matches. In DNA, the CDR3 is TGTGCCAGCAGCTTGGAGGGACTAGCGGGACAAGAGACCCAGTACTTC. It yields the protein CASSLEGLAGQETQYF.

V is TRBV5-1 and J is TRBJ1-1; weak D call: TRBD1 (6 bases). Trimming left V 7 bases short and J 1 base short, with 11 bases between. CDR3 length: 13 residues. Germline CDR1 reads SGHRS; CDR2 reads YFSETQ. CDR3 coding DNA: TGCGCCAGCGCAGCAGGGGCGAACACTGAAGCTTTCTTT. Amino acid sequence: CASAAGANTEAFF.

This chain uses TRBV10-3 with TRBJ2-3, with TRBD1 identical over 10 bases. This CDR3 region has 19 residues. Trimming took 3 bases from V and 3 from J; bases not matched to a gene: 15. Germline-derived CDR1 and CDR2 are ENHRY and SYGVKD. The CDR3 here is CAISDVYSKGTGETDTQYF. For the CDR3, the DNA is TGTGCCATCAGTGATGTCTATTCCAAGGGGACAGGGGAAACAGATACGCAGTATTTT.

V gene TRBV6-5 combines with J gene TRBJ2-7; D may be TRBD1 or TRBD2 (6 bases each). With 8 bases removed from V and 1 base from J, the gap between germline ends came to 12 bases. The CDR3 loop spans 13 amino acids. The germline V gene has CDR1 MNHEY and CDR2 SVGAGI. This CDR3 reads CASQVGGSYEQYF. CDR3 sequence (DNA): TGTGCCAGCCAGGTAGGGGGGTCCTACGAGCAGTACTTC.

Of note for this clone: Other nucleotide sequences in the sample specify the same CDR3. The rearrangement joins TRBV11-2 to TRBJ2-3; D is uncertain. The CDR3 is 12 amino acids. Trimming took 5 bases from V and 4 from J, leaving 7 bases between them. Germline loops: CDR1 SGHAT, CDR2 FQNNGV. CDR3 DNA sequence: TGTGCCAGCAGCCCCGGAGCAGATACGCAGTATTTT. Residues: CASSPGADTQYF.

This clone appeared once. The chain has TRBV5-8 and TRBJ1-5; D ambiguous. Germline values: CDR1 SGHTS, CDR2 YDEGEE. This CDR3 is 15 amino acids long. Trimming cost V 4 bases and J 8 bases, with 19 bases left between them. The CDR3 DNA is TGTGCCAGCAGCCCCGGCTTCAGTGTTACGGAGCCCCAGCATTTT. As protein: CASSPGFSVTEPQHF.

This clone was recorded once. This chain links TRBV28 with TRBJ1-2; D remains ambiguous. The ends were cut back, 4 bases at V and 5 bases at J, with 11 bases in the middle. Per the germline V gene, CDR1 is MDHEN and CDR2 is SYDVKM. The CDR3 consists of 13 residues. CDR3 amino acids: CASSSLPLYGYTF. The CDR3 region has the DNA TGTGCCAGCAGTTCCCTGCCCTTATATGGCTACACCTTC.

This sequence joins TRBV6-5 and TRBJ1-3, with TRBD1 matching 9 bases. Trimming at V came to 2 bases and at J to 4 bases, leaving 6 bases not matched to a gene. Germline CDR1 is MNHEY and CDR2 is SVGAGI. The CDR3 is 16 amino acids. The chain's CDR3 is CASSYTGGSTGNTIYF. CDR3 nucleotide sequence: TGTGCCAGCAGTTACACAGGGGGCTCAACGGGAAACACCATATATTTT.

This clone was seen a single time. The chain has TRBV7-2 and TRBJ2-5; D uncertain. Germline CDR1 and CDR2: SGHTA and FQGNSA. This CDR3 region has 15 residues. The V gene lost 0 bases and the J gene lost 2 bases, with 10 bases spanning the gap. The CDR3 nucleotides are TGTGCCAGCAGCTTAGCTCCACTACTACAAGAGACCCAGTACTTC. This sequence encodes CASSLAPLLQETQYF.

CDR3 nucleotide sequence: TGTGCCAGCAGACGGAGGTTGTATGATCAGCCCCAGCATTTT. It codes for CASRRRLYDQPQHF. The chain links TRBV6-1 to TRBJ1-5, with unresolved D. Trimming cost V 6 bases and J 5 bases, with 14 bases left between them. The CDR3 loop spans 14 amino acids. The germline V gene has CDR1 MNHNS and CDR2 SASEGT.

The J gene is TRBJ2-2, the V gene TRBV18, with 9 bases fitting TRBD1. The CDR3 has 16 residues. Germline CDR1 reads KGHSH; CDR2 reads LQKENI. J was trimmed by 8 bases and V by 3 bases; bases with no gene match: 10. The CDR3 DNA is TGTGCCAGCTCACCTCGTCGGGACAGGGAGAGTGGGGAGCTGTTTTTT. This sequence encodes CASSPRRDRESGELFF.

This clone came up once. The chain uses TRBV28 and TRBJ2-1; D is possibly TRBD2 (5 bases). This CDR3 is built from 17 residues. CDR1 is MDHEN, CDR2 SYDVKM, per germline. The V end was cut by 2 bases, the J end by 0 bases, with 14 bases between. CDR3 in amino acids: CASSLARGLDSYNEQFF. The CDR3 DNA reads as TGTGCCAGCAGTTTAGCCCGCGGACTGGACTCCTACAATGAGCAGTTCTTC.

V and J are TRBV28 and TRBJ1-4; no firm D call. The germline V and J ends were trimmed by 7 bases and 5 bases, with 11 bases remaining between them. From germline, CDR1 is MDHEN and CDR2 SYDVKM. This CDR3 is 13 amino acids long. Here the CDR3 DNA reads TGTGCCAGCATCAGGCGGATAAATGAAAAACTGTTTTTT. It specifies CASIRRINEKLFF.

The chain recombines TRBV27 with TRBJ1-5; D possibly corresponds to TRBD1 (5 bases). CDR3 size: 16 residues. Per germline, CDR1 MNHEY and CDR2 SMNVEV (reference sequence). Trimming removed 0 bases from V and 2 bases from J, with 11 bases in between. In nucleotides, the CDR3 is TGTGCCAGCAGTTTATCGGGGGGGAACGGCAATCAGCCCCAGCATTTT. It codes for CASSLSGGNGNQPQHF.